This T cell receptor beta chain was identified in a study of post-analysis software for immune sequencing data (dated by TCRdb to between 2014 and 2017). Background for the entire study: Relapsing-remitting, secondary progressive and progressive-relapsing multiple sclerosis were recorded as disease courses, and subtype annotation was lacking for some patients. The patient repertoires were set against 10 to 11 previously published healthy control repertoires from donors whose ages ranged from roughly 6 to 26 years. A subset of samples was prepared in parallel using single-end sample barcoding, then pooled and co-amplified after Illumina adapter ligation. Findings and caveats that apply to the study as a whole: Multiple sclerosis patients had significantly lower normalized Chao1 diversity than controls, a result that suggests substantial peripheral T-cell clonal expansion. The control group was slightly older than the multiple sclerosis patient group. Strong co-clustering of samples prepared in the same batch was shown by direct clustering with F measure, prompting a batch-effect correction. Roughly 5 TRBV segments, including TRBV5-6, TRBV5-1 and TRBV20-1, were significantly more frequent in patients than controls.

To demonstrate the VDJtools post-analysis software, TCR beta repertoires were profiled from the peripheral blood of over ten young patients with multiple sclerosis. The multiple sclerosis patients were children and adolescents between roughly 6 and 16 years of age. The table lists this clonotype with a few counts. Its antigen is currently not known. Base qualities were left out, and no much larger clone turns up one base away. Receptor amplification or capture employed PCR. Sequencing took place on an Illumina HiSeq 2500. Unique molecular identifiers were incorporated into TCR beta cDNA libraries to reduce PCR and sequencing biases. Roughly 500,000 cDNA molecules were obtained per 1 to 10 million input T cells, so each molecule approximated one T cell. Patient libraries were prepared and sequenced with the same protocol used for the earlier healthy control dataset. Within a given batch, samples were prepared together, multiplexed and sequenced on the same HiSeq lane. Per the authors' processing: Raw barcoded reads were processed with MIGEC, discarding single-read molecular identifier groups before consensus assembly and CDR3 extraction. Clonotype tables were post-analysed with VDJtools, normalizing diversity by down-sampling all datasets to the smallest sample size. In repertoire overlap clustering, CDR3 amino acid sequences, but not nucleotide sequences, were matched to correct batch-related cross-sample contamination. TCRdb redid the processing of the public reads, applying fastp at Q25 and MiXCR, and retained in-frame beta chains. Every CDR3 protein is listed once, alongside the most common genes and DNA of its rows. In this record, the V and J calls reflect TCRdb's handling and not the investigators' own analysis. The sample data list about 460,000 distinct CDR3 sequences, and approximately 46% of these were observed just once. The ten largest clones take up roughly an eighth of the sample.

Trimming accounts for 0 bases at V and 1 base at J, while the number of junction bases matched to no gene is 5. The germline V gene gives CDR1 as LGHNA and CDR2 as YNFKEQ. The CDR3, from cysteine to phenylalanine, totals 17 residues. Only the CDR3 DNA is retained, 51 bases long and in frame from the first base. Sample: blood. Rearrangement joined TRBV4-2 to TRBJ2-2, with 7 bases aligning to TRBD2. This clonotype was sampled from a girl aged 10 to 17 with multiple sclerosis. The bases are TGTGCCAGCAGCCAAGACCGCGGGGGTCTGAACACCGGGGAGCTGTTTTTT. This encodes CASSQDRGGLNTGELFF.